This is a list of T cell receptor beta chains from one sample in a study of blood T cell repertoires in COVID-19. The protocol was immunoSEQ multiplex PCR, while the TCRdb copy is restricted to in-frame clones and leaves out a portion. The sample consists of approximately 180,000 clones, about 90% of them appearing once. The sample was PBMCs or T cells enriched from blood (not recorded which). The source of these receptors is a human donor with acute COVID-19. The donor label of this sample is uncertain. Both conserved end residues are part of each CDR3. The D gene is left open where the match is weak. Expanded clones are given a class, and other clones once, few, many or no size at all.

V: TRBV6-5
length: 15
size: .
D: .
J: TRBJ1-2
CDR3: CASSYSSNGLGGYTF
DNA: TGTGCCAGCAGTTACTCGAGCAATGGGCTTGGCGGCTACACCTTC

V: TRBV6-5
length: 16
size: .
D: TRBD1
J: TRBJ1-2
CDR3: CASSYRHDRGLRGYTF
DNA: TGTGCCAGCAGTTATCGGCACGACAGGGGGCTACGTGGCTACACCTTC

V: TRBV1
length: 11
size: .
D: .
J: TRBJ2-7
CDR3: CTSSQVLEQYF
DNA: TGCACCAGCAGCCAAGTTCTCGAGCAGTACTTC

V: TRBV23-1
length: 18
size: once
D: .
J: TRBJ1-5
CDR3: CASSQLKGGRGGNQPQHF
DNA: TGCGCCAGCAGTCAATTGAAGGGGGGACGGGGGGGCAATCAGCCCCAGCATTTT

V: TRBV19
length: 14
size: few
D: TRBD1
J: TRBJ1-5
CDR3: CASSTRQGDTSQHF
DNA: TGTGCCAGTAGTACTCGACAGGGTGATACGTCCCAGCATTTT

V: TRBV9
length: 14
size: .
D: .
J: TRBJ1-5
CDR3: CASSGGGSNQPQHF
DNA: TGTGCCAGCAGCGGAGGGGGTAGCAATCAGCCCCAGCATTTT

V: TRBV28
length: 16
size: .
D: TRBD2
J: TRBJ2-1
CDR3: CASSLKLAGTYNEQFF
DNA: TGTGCCAGCAGTTTAAAACTAGCGGGGACCTACAATGAGCAGTTCTTC

V: TRBV5-8
length: 16
size: .
D: .
J: TRBJ2-4
CDR3: CASSLGQSLAKNIQYF
DNA: TGTGCCAGCAGCTTGGGACAGAGCCTAGCCAAAAACATTCAGTACTTC

V: TRBV19
length: 12
size: many
D: TRBD1
J: TRBJ1-2
CDR3: CAVTGEGNGYTF
DNA: TGTGCCGTGACAGGGGAGGGTAATGGCTACACCTTC

V: TRBV2
length: 13
size: .
D: .
J: TRBJ2-5
CDR3: CASNRAREETQYF
DNA: TGTGCCAGCAATCGCGCCAGGGAAGAGACCCAGTACTTC

V: TRBV2
length: 16
size: .
D: TRBD1
J: TRBJ1-6
CDR3: CASIPDRAGYNSPLHF
DNA: TGTGCCAGCATCCCTGACAGGGCCGGGTATAATTCACCCCTCCACTTT

V: TRBV15
length: 16
size: .
D: TRBD1
J: TRBJ1-4
CDR3: CATSRRRDRGGEKLFF
DNA: TGTGCCACCAGCAGAAGGCGGGACAGGGGGGGTGAAAAACTGTTTTTT

V: TRBV7-3
length: 12
size: .
D: .
J: TRBJ1-1
CDR3: CASSPGGSEAFF
DNA: TGTGCCAGCTCACCTGGGGGGTCTGAAGCTTTCTTT

V: TRBV24-1
length: 15
size: .
D: .
J: TRBJ2-3
CDR3: CATSDLDTGTDTQYF
DNA: TGTGCCACCAGTGATTTAGACACTGGCACAGATACGCAGTATTTT

V: TRBV6-5
length: 14
size: .
D: .
J: TRBJ2-7
CDR3: CASSPRDKTYEQYF
DNA: TGTGCCAGCAGTCCCCGGGACAAGACCTACGAGCAGTACTTC

V: TRBV19
length: 15
size: .
D: TRBD1
J: TRBJ1-2
CDR3: CASSFGQAAFYGYTF
DNA: TGTGCCAGTAGTTTCGGACAGGCCGCCTTCTATGGCTACACCTTC

V: TRBV2
length: 14
size: .
D: .
J: TRBJ2-7
CDR3: CASSGRGALGEQYF
DNA: TGTGCCAGTTCAGGCCGCGGGGCCCTCGGGGAGCAGTACTTC

V: TRBV30
length: 14
size: .
D: TRBD1
J: TRBJ1-5
CDR3: CAWSVTGGVQPQHF
DNA: TGTGCCTGGAGTGTAACAGGGGGGGTTCAGCCCCAGCATTTT

V: TRBV7-9
length: 15
size: .
D: .
J: TRBJ1-1
CDR3: CASSPRGGMNTEAFF
DNA: TGTGCCAGCAGCCCCCGAGGAGGTATGAACACTGAAGCTTTCTTT

V: TRBV19
length: 15
size: .
D: TRBD1
J: TRBJ1-2
CDR3: CASIHLGQGLGGYTF
DNA: TGTGCCAGTATCCACCTGGGACAGGGTTTGGGTGGCTACACCTTC

V: TRBV10-3
length: 15
size: .
D: TRBD1
J: TRBJ1-2
CDR3: CAISEAGQRIHGYTF
DNA: TGTGCCATCAGTGAGGCGGGACAGAGGATTCATGGCTACACCTTC

V: TRBV18
length: 15
size: .
D: TRBD1
J: TRBJ1-3
CDR3: CASSPTGTGGNTIYF
DNA: TGTGCCAGCTCACCAACGGGGACAGGAGGGAACACCATATATTTT

V: TRBV5-1
length: 13
size: .
D: .
J: TRBJ1-2
CDR3: CASSLGGMEGYTF
DNA: TGCGCCAGCAGCTTGGGAGGGATGGAGGGCTACACCTTC

V: TRBV19
length: 14
size: few
D: .
J: TRBJ2-1
CDR3: CASSIGGGYNEQFF
DNA: TGTGCCAGTAGTATAGGTGGCGGGTACAATGAGCAGTTCTTC

V: TRBV5-1
length: 15
size: .
D: TRBD1
J: TRBJ2-1
CDR3: CASRGAGTGDNEQFF
DNA: TGCGCCAGCAGGGGGGCCGGGACAGGAGACAATGAGCAGTTCTTC

V: TRBV5-5
length: 16
size: .
D: TRBD2
J: TRBJ2-1
CDR3: CASSLRTSGGAVEQFF
DNA: TGTGCCAGCAGCTTAAGGACTAGCGGGGGGGCCGTTGAGCAGTTCTTC

V: TRBV1
length: 14
size: .
D: .
J: TRBJ2-1
CDR3: CTSSPWGGSNEQFF
DNA: TGCACCAGCAGCCCCTGGGGGGGCAGCAATGAGCAGTTCTTC

V: TRBV5-6
length: 15
size: .
D: .
J: TRBJ1-3
CDR3: CASSLGATSGNTIYF
DNA: TGTGCCAGCAGCTTGGGGGCCACCTCTGGAAACACCATATATTTT

V: TRBV6-2/TRBV6-3
length: 15
size: once
D: .
J: TRBJ1-6
CDR3: CASSYGRSRSEPLHF
DNA: TGTGCCAGCAGTTACGGCAGGTCCCGGTCTGAACCCCTCCACTTT

V: TRBV27
length: 17
size: once
D: TRBD2
J: TRBJ2-3
CDR3: CASSLYPGGSGTDTQYF
DNA: TGTGCCAGCAGTTTATACCCCGGGGGGTCGGGGACAGATACGCAGTATTTT

V: TRBV11-2
length: 14
size: .
D: TRBD1
J: TRBJ2-5
CDR3: CASSQDRGYETQYF
DNA: TGTGCCAGCAGCCAAGACAGGGGATACGAGACCCAGTACTTC

V: TRBV9
length: 15
size: .
D: .
J: TRBJ2-7
CDR3: CASSVRSGLFYEQYF
DNA: TGTGCCAGCAGCGTACGGTCAGGTTTATTCTACGAGCAGTACTTC

V: TRBV4-2
length: 16
size: .
D: .
J: TRBJ2-2
CDR3: CASSQDRRGRTGELFF
DNA: TGTGCCAGCAGCCAAGATCGGCGGGGCCGAACCGGGGAGCTGTTTTTT

V: TRBV11-2
length: 15
size: .
D: TRBD1
J: TRBJ2-1
CDR3: CASSLGQGAYNEQFF
DNA: TGTGCCAGCAGCTTAGGACAGGGGGCCTACAATGAGCAGTTCTTC

V: TRBV5-1
length: 17
size: .
D: TRBD2
J: TRBJ2-7
CDR3: CASSLVSRGSYTYEQYF
DNA: TGCGCCAGCAGCTTGGTCTCCCGCGGGAGTTATACCTACGAGCAGTACTTC

V: TRBV7-9
length: 14
size: .
D: TRBD1
J: TRBJ1-5
CDR3: CASSQGDPTYPQHF
DNA: TGTGCCAGCAGCCAGGGGGACCCAACCTACCCCCAGCATTTT

V: TRBV15
length: 14
size: .
D: .
J: TRBJ2-1
CDR3: CATSIGQSRGEQFF
DNA: TGTGCCACCAGCATAGGACAGTCCAGGGGTGAGCAGTTCTTC

V: TRBV4-1
length: 14
size: few
D: .
J: TRBJ1-2
CDR3: CASSQETTNYGYTF
DNA: TGCGCCAGCAGCCAAGAGACAACTAACTATGGCTACACCTTC

V: TRBV4-2
length: 15
size: .
D: TRBD1
J: TRBJ2-7
CDR3: CASSPRDRGSYEQYF
DNA: TGTGCCAGCAGTCCCCGGGACAGGGGTTCCTACGAGCAGTACTTC

V: TRBV6-5
length: 15
size: once
D: TRBD1
J: TRBJ2-3
CDR3: CAIYPGQGKTDTQYF
DNA: TGTGCCATCTACCCGGGACAGGGTAAAACAGATACGCAGTATTTT

V: TRBV5-6
length: 15
size: few
D: .
J: TRBJ1-3
CDR3: CASSLAAVSGNTIYF
DNA: TGTGCCAGCAGCTTGGCCGCGGTCTCTGGAAACACCATATATTTT

V: TRBV7-2
length: 14
size: .
D: TRBD1
J: TRBJ2-7
CDR3: CASSLIGQAAEQYF
DNA: TGTGCCAGCAGCTTAATAGGACAGGCTGCCGAGCAGTACTTC

V: TRBV4-1
length: 15
size: .
D: TRBD1
J: TRBJ1-2
CDR3: CASSQVGTGLDGYTF
DNA: TGCGCCAGCAGCCAGGTTGGGACAGGGCTGGATGGCTACACCTTC

V: TRBV30
length: 14
size: .
D: .
J: TRBJ1-2
CDR3: CAWSVGTRGYGYTF
DNA: TGTGCCTGGAGTGTGGGCACCAGGGGCTATGGCTACACCTTC

V: TRBV9
length: 14
size: .
D: .
J: TRBJ1-3
CDR3: CASSVSGVANTIYF
DNA: TGTGCCAGCAGCGTATCCGGGGTTGCGAACACCATATATTTT

V: TRBV5-4
length: 12
size: .
D: TRBD1
J: TRBJ1-6
CDR3: CASSQQGFTLHF
DNA: TGTGCCAGCAGCCAACAGGGGTTCACCCTCCACTTT

V: TRBV19
length: 13
size: .
D: .
J: TRBJ2-5
CDR3: CASRRTAQETQYF
DNA: TGTGCCAGTAGAAGGACAGCCCAAGAGACCCAGTACTTC

V: TRBV12-3/TRBV12-4
length: 13
size: few
D: .
J: TRBJ1-4
CDR3: CASSLRGEEKLFF
DNA: TGTGCCAGCAGTTTACGGGGGGAAGAAAAACTGTTTTTT

V: TRBV4-1
length: 16
size: .
D: TRBD2
J: TRBJ2-5
CDR3: CASSPRLAGTPETQYF
DNA: TGCGCCAGCAGCCCCCGACTAGCGGGGACACCAGAGACCCAGTACTTC

V: TRBV19
length: 14
size: once
D: .
J: TRBJ1-5
CDR3: CASSIELQEQPQHF
DNA: TGTGCCAGTAGTATAGAACTACAGGAGCAGCCCCAGCATTTT

V: TRBV6-7
length: 11
size: .
D: .
J: TRBJ1-2
CDR3: CASPPDYGYTF
DNA: TGTGCCAGCCCTCCAGATTATGGCTACACCTTC

V: TRBV5-1
length: 17
size: few
D: TRBD1
J: TRBJ2-6
CDR3: CASSPRTGGSGANVLTF
DNA: TGCGCCAGCAGCCCAAGGACAGGGGGCTCTGGGGCCAACGTCCTGACTTTC

V: TRBV5-4
length: 16
size: once
D: TRBD1
J: TRBJ1-1
CDR3: CASSLAGGVRNTEAFF
DNA: TGTGCCAGCAGCCTGGCAGGGGGCGTAAGGAACACTGAAGCTTTCTTT